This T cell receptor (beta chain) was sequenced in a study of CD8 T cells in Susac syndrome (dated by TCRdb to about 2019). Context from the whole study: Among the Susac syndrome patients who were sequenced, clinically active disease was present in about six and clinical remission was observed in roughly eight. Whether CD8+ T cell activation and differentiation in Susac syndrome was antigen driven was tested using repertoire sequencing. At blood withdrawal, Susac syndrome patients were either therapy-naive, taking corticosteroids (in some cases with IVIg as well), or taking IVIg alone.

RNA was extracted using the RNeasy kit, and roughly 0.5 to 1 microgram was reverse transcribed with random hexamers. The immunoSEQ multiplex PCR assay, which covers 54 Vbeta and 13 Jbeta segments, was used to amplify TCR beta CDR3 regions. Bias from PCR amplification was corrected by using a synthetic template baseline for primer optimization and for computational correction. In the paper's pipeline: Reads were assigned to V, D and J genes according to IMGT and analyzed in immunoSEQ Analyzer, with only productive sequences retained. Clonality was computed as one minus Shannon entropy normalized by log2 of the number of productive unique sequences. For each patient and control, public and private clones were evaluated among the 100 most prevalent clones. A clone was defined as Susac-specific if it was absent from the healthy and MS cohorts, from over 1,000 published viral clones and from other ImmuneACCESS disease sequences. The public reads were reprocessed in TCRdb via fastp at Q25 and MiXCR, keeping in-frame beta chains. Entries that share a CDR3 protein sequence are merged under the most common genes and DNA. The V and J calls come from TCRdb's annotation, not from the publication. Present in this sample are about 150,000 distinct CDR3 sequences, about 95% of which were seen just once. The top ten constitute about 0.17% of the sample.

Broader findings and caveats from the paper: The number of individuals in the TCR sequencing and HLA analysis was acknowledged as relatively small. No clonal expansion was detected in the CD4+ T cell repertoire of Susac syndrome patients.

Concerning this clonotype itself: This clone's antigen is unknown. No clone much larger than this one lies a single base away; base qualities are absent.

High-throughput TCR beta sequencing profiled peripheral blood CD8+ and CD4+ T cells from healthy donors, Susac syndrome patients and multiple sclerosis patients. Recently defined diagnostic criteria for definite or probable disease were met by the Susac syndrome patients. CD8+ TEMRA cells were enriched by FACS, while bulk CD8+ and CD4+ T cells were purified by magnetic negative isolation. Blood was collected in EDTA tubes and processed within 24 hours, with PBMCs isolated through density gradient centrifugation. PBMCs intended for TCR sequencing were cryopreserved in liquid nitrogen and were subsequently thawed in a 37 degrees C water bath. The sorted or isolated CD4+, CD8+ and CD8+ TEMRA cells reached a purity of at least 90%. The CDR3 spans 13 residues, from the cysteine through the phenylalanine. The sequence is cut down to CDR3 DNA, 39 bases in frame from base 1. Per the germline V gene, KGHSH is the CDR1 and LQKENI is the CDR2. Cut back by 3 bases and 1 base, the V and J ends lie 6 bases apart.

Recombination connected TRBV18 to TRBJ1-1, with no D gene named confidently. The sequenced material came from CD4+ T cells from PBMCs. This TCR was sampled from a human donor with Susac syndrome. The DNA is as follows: TGTGCCAGCTCACCGGACGGGAACACTGAAGCTTTCTTT. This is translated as CASSPDGNTEAFF.